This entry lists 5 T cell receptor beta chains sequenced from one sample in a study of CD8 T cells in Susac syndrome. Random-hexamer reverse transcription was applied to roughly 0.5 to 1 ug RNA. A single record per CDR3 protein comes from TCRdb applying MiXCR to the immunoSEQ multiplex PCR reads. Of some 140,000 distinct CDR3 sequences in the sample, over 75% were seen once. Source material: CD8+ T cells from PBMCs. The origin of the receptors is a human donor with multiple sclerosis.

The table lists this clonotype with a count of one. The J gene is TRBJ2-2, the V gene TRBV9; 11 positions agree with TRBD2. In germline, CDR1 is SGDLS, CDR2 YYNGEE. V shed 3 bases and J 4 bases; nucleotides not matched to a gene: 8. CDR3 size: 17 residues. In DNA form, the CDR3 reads TGTGCCAGCAGCGACTCAACTAGCGGGAGTTTCACCGGGGAGCTGTTTTTT. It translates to CASSDSTSGSFTGELFF.

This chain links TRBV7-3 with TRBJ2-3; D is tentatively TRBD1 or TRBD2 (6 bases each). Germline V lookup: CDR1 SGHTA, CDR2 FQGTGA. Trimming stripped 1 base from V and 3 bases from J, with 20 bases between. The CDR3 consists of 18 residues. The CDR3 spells CASSLIRRGRGGTDTQYF. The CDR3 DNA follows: TGTGCCAGCAGCTTAATCAGGAGGGGCAGGGGTGGGACAGATACGCAGTATTTT.

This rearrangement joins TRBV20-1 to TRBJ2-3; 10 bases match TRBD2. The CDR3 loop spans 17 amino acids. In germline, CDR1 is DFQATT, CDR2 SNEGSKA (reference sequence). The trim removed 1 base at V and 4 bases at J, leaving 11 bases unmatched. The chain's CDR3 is CSARVGGVAGGADTQYF. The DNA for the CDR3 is TGCAGTGCTAGAGTAGGTGGGGTAGCGGGGGGCGCAGATACGCAGTATTTT.

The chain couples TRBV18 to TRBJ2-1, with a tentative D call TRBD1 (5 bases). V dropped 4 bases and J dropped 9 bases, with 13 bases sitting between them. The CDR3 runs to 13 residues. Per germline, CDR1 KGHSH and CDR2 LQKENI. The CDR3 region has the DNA TGTGCCAGCTCACATACAGGCCACCCTGAGCAGTTCTTC. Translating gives CASSHTGHPEQFF.

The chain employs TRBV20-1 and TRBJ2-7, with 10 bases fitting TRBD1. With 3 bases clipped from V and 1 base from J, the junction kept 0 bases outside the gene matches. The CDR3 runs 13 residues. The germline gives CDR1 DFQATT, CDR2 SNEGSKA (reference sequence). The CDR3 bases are TGCAGTGCTAGGGGACAGGGGTCCTACGAGCAGTACGTC. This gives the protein CSARGQGSYEQYV.